The clone carrying this T cell receptor beta chain showed up just a few times. What it binds is unknown. This record comes from a study of response to subunit inactivated influenza vaccine. Study-wide results and limits: Seasonal influenza vaccination, on each occasion, was suggested by the authors to recruit few new T cells.

With 2 bases removed from V and 0 bases from J, the gap between germline ends came to 10 bases. The CDR3 totals 15 residues. TCRdb recomputed calls from the RT-PCR reads with MiXCR, one row per CDR3 protein. This sample has 530,000 or so distinct CDR3 sequences, with about 15% found just once. The specimen was PBMCs from blood, collected 11 to 12 days after vaccination. The TCR sequence derives from a man aged 45-65 years who received an inactivated influenza vaccine. The chain is built from TRBV12-3 or TRBV12-4 and TRBJ1-1; D possibly corresponds to TRBD1 (6 bases). In DNA form, the CDR3 reads TGTGCCAGCAGTTTAACAGGGTTGGTGAACACTGAAGCTTTCTTT. Its protein product is CASSLTGLVNTEAFF.